This T cell receptor beta chain was sequenced in a study of cytomegalovirus exposure and HLA in healthy donors. The CDR3 consists of 15 residues. Germline-derived CDR1 and CDR2 are SGHDT and YYEEEE. The V gene end was trimmed by 4 bases and the J gene end by 5 bases; junction bases not matched to a gene: 8. PCR used 60 Vbeta primers and 13 Jbeta primers. Libraries were prepared by immunoSEQ multiplex PCR; TCRdb keeps only in-frame clonotypes and omits some of them. The data show 150,000 to 200,000 clones, 85% seen once. Sequencing was performed on PBMCs. This TCR derives from a boy under 10 years old in good health and CMV-seronegative. The V gene is TRBV5-6, the J gene TRBJ2-1, with 8 positions matching TRBD2. Here the CDR3 reads CASSGRTSRNNEQFF. The CDR3 DNA follows: TGTGCCAGCAGCGGGAGGACTAGCAGAAACAATGAGCAGTTCTTC.